The clone carrying this T cell receptor (beta chain) was recorded a few times. The sample belongs to a study of T cells after yellow fever vaccination. On the study more broadly: It was SMART-Seq v4 Ultra Low Input that prepared the fractions with low cell numbers.

This CDR3 region has 17 residues. The germline CDR1 and CDR2 sequences are ENHRY and SYGVKD. V lost 6 bases, J lost 6 bases, and 12 bases stayed unmatched. Each CDR3 protein gets one entry after TCRdb re-called the 5' RACE reads with MiXCR. The sample records about 340,000 distinct CDR3 sequences, 8.7% being singletons. The receptor was isolated from a man between 18 and 35 years old who received the YFV17D yellow fever vaccine. The material sequenced was PBMCs, taken on the day of the first yellow fever vaccination. The chain employs TRBV10-3 and TRBJ2-2; 11 bases match TRBD2. The CDR3 bases are TGTGCCATCAGGAAGGGACTAGCGGCCTCCAACGCCGGGGAGCTGTTTTTT. It encodes CAIRKGLAASNAGELFF.